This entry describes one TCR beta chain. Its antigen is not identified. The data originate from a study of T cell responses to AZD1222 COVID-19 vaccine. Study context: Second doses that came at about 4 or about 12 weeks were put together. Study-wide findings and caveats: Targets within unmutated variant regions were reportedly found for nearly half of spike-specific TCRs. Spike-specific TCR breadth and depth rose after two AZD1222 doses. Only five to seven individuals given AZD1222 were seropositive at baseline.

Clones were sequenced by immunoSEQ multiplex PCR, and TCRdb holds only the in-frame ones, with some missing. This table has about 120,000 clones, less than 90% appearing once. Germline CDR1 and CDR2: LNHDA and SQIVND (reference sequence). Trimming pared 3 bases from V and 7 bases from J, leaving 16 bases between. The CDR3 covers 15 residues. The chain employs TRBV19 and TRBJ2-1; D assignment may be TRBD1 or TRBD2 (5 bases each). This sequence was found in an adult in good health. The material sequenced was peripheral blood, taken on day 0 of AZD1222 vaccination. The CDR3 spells CASSIFSWGYNEQFF. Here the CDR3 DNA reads TGTGCCAGTAGTATCTTCTCGTGGGGGTATAATGAGCAGTTCTTC.